Each of the 29 T cell receptor beta chains below was sequenced from the same sample in a study of blood T cell repertoires in COVID-19 (TCRdb year 2020). Receptor libraries were prepared by the immunoSEQ multiplex PCR assay. Here the immuneACCESS table is served through TCRdb, limited to in-frame sequences with V and J called. Missing clones are a known gap in these copies; in checked studies unresolved V genes cover under half, and the rest lacks a known reason. The sample has some 530,000 clones on record, roughly 85% of them singletons. The ten largest make up 3% to 3.5% of the sample. Sample: peripheral blood. All receptors derive from a human donor in a cohort sampled during active COVID-19.

The genes are TRBV9 and TRBJ1-2, with D perhaps TRBD1 (5 bases). CDR1 is SGDLS, CDR2 YYNGEE, per germline. V dropped 0 bases and J dropped 5 bases, with 14 bases sitting between them. The CDR3 consists of 15 residues. CDR3 DNA sequence: TGTGCCAGCAGCGTAGGGGAGGCGTCAGGGTATGGCTACACCTTC. Protein product: CASSVGEASGYGYTF. Combining the CDR3 with reference TRBV9 and TRBJ1-2 gives the whole variable domain DSGVTQTPKHLITATGQRVTLRCSPRSGDLSVYWYQQSLDQGLQFLIQYYNGEERAKGNILERFSAQQFPDLHSELNLSSLELGDSALYFCASSVGEASGYGYTFGSGTRLTVV.

This chain connects TRBV7-2 to TRBJ1-4, with no clear D. V was cut by 0 bases and J by 8 bases, with 7 bases left in between. The germline V gene has CDR1 SGHTA and CDR2 FQGNSA. The CDR3 has 13 amino acids. CDR3 amino acids: CASSLAPREKLFF. The CDR3 region has the DNA TGTGCCAGCAGCTTAGCGCCTAGGGAAAAACTGTTTTTT.

The CDR3 protein is CSGGERSYNEQFF. DNA of the CDR3: TGCAGCGGAGGAGAGAGGTCCTACAATGAGCAGTTCTTC. This chain uses TRBV29-1 with TRBJ2-1; D is undetermined. This CDR3 is built from 13 residues. The germline V gene encodes CDR1 SQVTM and CDR2 ANQGSEA. V lost 7 bases and J 1 base, leaving 11 bases between the germline ends.

A single count supports this clone. The chain uses TRBV29-1 and TRBJ2-5; 10 nucleotides line up with TRBD1. V lost 7 bases and J lost 7; bases outside the gene matches: 6. The CDR3 loop spans 12 amino acids. The germline V gene has CDR1 SQVTM and CDR2 ANQGSEA. The CDR3 DNA reads TGCAGCGCCGGGACAGGGGATTTGACCCAGTACTTC. It codes for CSAGTGDLTQYF.

CDR3 bases: TGTGCCAGCAGCGCCGGGACAGGGACATCTGGGGCCAACGTCCTGACTTTC. Its translation: CASSAGTGTSGANVLTF. The V gene is TRBV6-4, the J gene TRBJ2-6; the match to TRBD1 covers 9 bases. Trimming took 6 bases from V and 1 from J; bases not matched to a gene: 7. The length of the CDR3 is 17 residues. From germline, CDR1 is MRHNA and CDR2 SNTAGT.

The chain joins TRBV4-1 to TRBJ2-7, with 9 bases identical to TRBD2. The CDR3 is 16 amino acids. CDR1 is MGHRA and CDR2 is YSYEKL in the germline V gene. Unmatched junction bases numbered 5, after V lost 0 bases and J lost 2 bases. In nucleotides, the CDR3 is TGCGCCAGCAGCCAAGATCTAGCGGGAATACCCTACGAGCAGTACTTC. Translating it yields CASSQDLAGIPYEQYF.

The rearrangement uses TRBV7-9 and TRBJ2-7; D possibly corresponds to TRBD2 (7 bases). The CDR3 has 16 amino acids. Trimming took 5 bases from V and 1 from J, leaving 18 bases between them. Germline values: CDR1 SEHNR, CDR2 FQNEAQ (reference sequence). The CDR3 here is CASSPLAEDRSYEQYF. The CDR3 region has the DNA TGTGCCAGCAGCCCTCTAGCGGAGGACAGATCCTACGAGCAGTACTTC.

The chain joins TRBV3-1 (or the pseudogene TRBV3-2) to TRBJ1-4, with 9 bases that match TRBD1. The V gene's germline CDR1 is LGHDT and CDR2 YNNKEL (reference sequence). V trimming: 3 bases; J trimming: 7 bases; junction bases outside the gene matches: 6. The CDR3 sequence is 15 residues long. CDR3 residues: CASSQTGGSGEKLFF. As DNA, the CDR3 is TGTGCCAGCAGCCAGACAGGGGGTTCCGGTGAAAAACTGTTTTTT.

The rearrangement links TRBV28 to TRBJ1-5; no clear D gene. The CDR3 consists of 13 residues. Germline V gene lookup returns CDR1 MDHEN and CDR2 SYDVKM. Deletions cut 7 bases from V and 3 bases from J, with 10 bases between. The DNA of the CDR3 is TGTGCCAGCAACCCCGACTACAATCAGCCCCAGCATTTT. The encoded protein is CASNPDYNQPQHF.

CDR3 sequence: CASRRTSGNFYEQYF. DNA for the CDR3: TGTGCCAGCAGACGGACTAGCGGGAACTTCTACGAGCAGTACTTC. The chain combines TRBV28 with TRBJ2-7; 12 bases agree with TRBD2. The germline CDR1 and CDR2 sequences are MDHEN and SYDVKM. V shed 6 bases and J 3 bases; nucleotides not matched to a gene: 6. The CDR3 has 15 residues.

V and J are TRBV5-4 and TRBJ1-1; possible D gene TRBD1, 5 bases. This CDR3 region has 12 residues. Germline CDR1 and CDR2: SGHNT and YYREEE (reference sequence). Trimming left V 4 bases short and J 4 bases short, with 8 bases between. The CDR3 sequence is CASSGDFTEAFF. The CDR3 DNA reads TGTGCCAGCAGCGGGGACTTCACTGAAGCTTTCTTT.

This chain uses TRBV30 with TRBJ1-1; 12 bases agree with TRBD1. This CDR3 spans 14 amino acids. J gave up 8 bases and V 2 bases, and 6 bases lay outside the gene matches. CDR1 GTSNPN and CDR2 SVGIG come from the germline V gene (reference sequence). The CDR3 reads CAWSWDRGLYEAFF. CDR3 sequence (DNA): TGTGCCTGGAGTTGGGACAGGGGGCTTTACGAAGCTTTCTTT.

The V and J genes are TRBV7-2 and TRBJ2-7; 7 nucleotides match TRBD2. With V trimmed by 5 bases and J by 4 bases, 2 bases remained unmatched. The CDR3 sequence is 12 residues long. Germline V gives CDR1 SGHTA, CDR2 FQGNSA. The CDR3 DNA reads as TGTGCCAGCAGCGGCGGGGGATACGAGCAGTACTTC. Its protein is CASSGGGYEQYF.

V usage is TRBV18 and J usage is TRBJ1-3; 9 bases line up with TRBD1. In germline, CDR1 is KGHSH, CDR2 LQKENI. This CDR3 has 21 amino acids. The ends lost 4 bases at V and 0 bases at J; junction bases unmatched: 19. The DNA for the CDR3 is TGTGCCAGCTCACGAATTAAAACAGGGGGCGCCAGCCTCTTCTCTGGAAACACCATATATTTT. Protein sequence: CASSRIKTGGASLFSGNTIYF.

CDR3 nucleotide sequence: TGTGCCAGCAGTCCGGGTACAGGGCAGACCTCTGGAAACACCATATATTTT. The encoded protein is CASSPGTGQTSGNTIYF. V is TRBV28 and J is TRBJ1-3, with D possibly being TRBD1 (6 bases). This CDR3 is 17 amino acids long. The germline V gene encodes CDR1 MDHEN and CDR2 SYDVKM. V was cut by 5 bases and J by 0 bases, with 17 bases left in between.

Notes on this clone: The identical CDR3 is also encoded by other nucleotide sequences in the sample. This chain joins TRBV4-3 and TRBJ1-3; weak D call: TRBD1 (6 bases). CDR3 length: 15 amino acids. Germline CDR1 reads LGHNA; CDR2 reads YSLEER. V shed 2 bases and J shed 2 bases, with 10 bases lying between them. For the CDR3, the DNA is TGCGCCAGCAGCCAAAGGCAGGGGACTGGAAACACCATATATTTT. Translated, it gives CASSQRQGTGNTIYF.

The genes are TRBV19 and TRBJ2-2; TRBD2 matches 11 bases. Per the germline V gene, CDR1 is LNHDA and CDR2 is SQIVND (reference sequence). J gave up 6 bases and V 5 bases, and 5 bases lay outside the gene matches. The CDR3 is 15 residues long. This CDR3 reads CASSPTSGNAGELFF. DNA for the CDR3: TGTGCCAGTAGTCCGACTAGCGGGAATGCCGGGGAGCTGTTTTTT.

The chain has TRBV10-1 and TRBJ2-1, with a tentative D call TRBD2 (6 bases). The ends were cut back, 2 bases at V and 12 bases at J, with 26 bases in the middle. The CDR3 length is 17 residues. Per the germline V gene, CDR1 is WNHNN and CDR2 is SYGVQD (reference sequence). The CDR3 DNA reads as TGCGCCAGCAGTGAGCAGGCCCATTGGGGGATCGGCGGGACGCAGTTCTTC. It translates to CASSEQAHWGIGGTQFF.

The chain joins TRBV23-1 to TRBJ2-1; the match to TRBD2 covers 7 bases. TRBV23-1 is an ORF; its function is uncertain. The J segment lost 4 bases and the V segment lost 7 bases, leaving 7 bases of the junction unmatched. The CDR3 has 14 residues. CDR3 DNA sequence: TGCGCCAGCACCCGGGGCGGGAGATACAATGAGCAGTTCTTC. This sequence encodes CASTRGGRYNEQFF.

This clone was detected once. CDR3 in DNA: TGTGCCAGCAGCATTCCCGGACTAGCGGGAGGGCTAGAGCAGTACTTC. The encoded protein is CASSIPGLAGGLEQYF. The rearrangement joins TRBV3-1 (or the pseudogene TRBV3-2) to TRBJ2-7; 15 nucleotides align to TRBD2. CDR1 is LGHDT, CDR2 YNNKEL, per germline (reference sequence). V lost 5 bases and J lost 7; bases outside the gene matches: 9. The CDR3 extends over 16 amino acids.

The V gene is TRBV3-1 (or the pseudogene TRBV3-2), the J gene TRBJ1-1, with 8 bases that match TRBD1. V dropped 3 bases and J dropped 8; count of bases not matched to a gene: 17. Germline values: CDR1 LGHDT, CDR2 YNNKEL (reference sequence). This CDR3 spans 17 amino acids. As DNA, the CDR3 is TGTGCCAGCAGCCAGGGAATCGACAGGGGAGTTCCGGTAGAAGCTTTCTTT. It specifies CASSQGIDRGVPVEAFF.

This CDR3 is CASSLLAGGGGETQYF. In DNA form, the CDR3 reads TGTGCCAGCAGCCTACTAGCGGGAGGGGGAGGGGAGACCCAGTACTTC. This chain links TRBV3-1 (or the pseudogene TRBV3-2) with TRBJ2-5; 13 bases align to TRBD2. The CDR3 loop spans 16 amino acids. The ends lost 4 bases at V and 5 bases at J; junction bases unmatched: 7. Germline assignment: CDR1 LGHDT and CDR2 YNNKEL (reference sequence).

Here the CDR3 reads CSVAGEWGTSAGGYTF. The DNA of the CDR3 is TGCAGCGTTGCGGGGGAGTGGGGTACAAGCGCCGGTGGCTACACCTTC. The V gene is TRBV29-1, the J gene TRBJ1-2, with a weak D call TRBD1 (5 bases). The CDR3 runs 16 residues. V lost 4 bases and J lost 7, with 25 bases in between. CDR1 and CDR2 (germline): SQVTM, ANQGSEA.

The chain joins TRBV6-2 or TRBV6-3 to TRBJ2-1; 12 bases line up with TRBD2. The CDR3 has 17 residues. Trimming removed 0 bases from V and 8 bases from J; junction bases left unmatched: 8. Germline CDR1 MNHEY, CDR2 SVGEGT. In nucleotides, the CDR3 is TGTGCCAGCAGTTACTCCTTGACTAGCGGGAGTGGCGATGAGCAGTTCTTC. Translating it yields CASSYSLTSGSGDEQFF.

With regard to this clone: The sample has other DNA sequences that encode this CDR3 too. The chain has TRBV18 and TRBJ1-1, with D possibly being TRBD1 (6 bases). CDR1 is KGHSH, CDR2 LQKENI, per germline. Trimming removed 6 bases at V and 0 bases at J, with 11 bases between. The CDR3 runs to 14 residues. CDR3 loop: CASSLQGLNTEAFF. The CDR3 DNA reads TGTGCCAGCTCCCTGCAGGGGTTGAACACTGAAGCTTTCTTT.

The gene calls are TRBV4-2 and TRBJ2-2, with TRBD2 identical over 10 bases. CDR1 and CDR2 from the germline V gene are LGHNA and YNFKEQ. The CDR3 runs to 17 residues. Germline trimming cut 2 bases from V and 2 bases from J; bases unmatched to any gene: 5. The CDR3 sequence: CASSQIELAGNTGELFF. The DNA for the CDR3 is TGTGCCAGCAGCCAAATTGAACTAGCGGGAAACACCGGGGAGCTGTTTTTT.

The chain employs TRBV28 and TRBJ2-1, with TRBD2 identical over 12 bases. CDR1 and CDR2 (germline): MDHEN, SYDVKM. After removal of 7 bases from V and 2 bases from J, the junction contained 15 bases not matched to a gene. This CDR3 region has 19 residues. CDR3 sequence (DNA): TGTGCCAGCAAGTCCCCCCGCCTAGCGGGAGGGGGGGCCTACAATGAGCAGTTCTTC. The encoded protein is CASKSPRLAGGGAYNEQFF.

This chain connects TRBV13 to TRBJ2-7, with D maybe TRBD2 (5 bases). Per germline, CDR1 PRHDT and CDR2 FYEKMQ (reference sequence). CDR3 size: 18 residues. Trimming shortened V by 7 bases and J by 2 bases, and 27 bases separated the two germline ends. CDR3 in DNA: TGTGCCAGCACGCGACGGGGAAAGGCTTCCCCCTGGACCTACGAGCAGTACTTC. Translation: CASTRRGKASPWTYEQYF. Full variable domain (missing parts from reference TRBV13 and TRBJ2-7): AAGVIQSPRHLIKEKRETATLKCYPIPRHDTVYWYQQGPGQDPQFLISFYEKMQSDKGSIPDRFSAQQFSDYHSELNMSSLELGDSALYFCASTRRGKASPWTYEQYFGPGTRLTVT.

V is TRBV7-3 and J is TRBJ1-1; 7 bases agree with TRBD1. J was trimmed by 3 bases and V by 2 bases; bases with no gene match: 6. This CDR3 comprises 15 residues. Germline V gene lookup returns CDR1 SGHTA and CDR2 FQGTGA. CDR3 DNA sequence: TGTGCCAGCAGCTTACGTAGGGGGCCGGACACTGAAGCTTTCTTT. This codes for CASSLRRGPDTEAFF.